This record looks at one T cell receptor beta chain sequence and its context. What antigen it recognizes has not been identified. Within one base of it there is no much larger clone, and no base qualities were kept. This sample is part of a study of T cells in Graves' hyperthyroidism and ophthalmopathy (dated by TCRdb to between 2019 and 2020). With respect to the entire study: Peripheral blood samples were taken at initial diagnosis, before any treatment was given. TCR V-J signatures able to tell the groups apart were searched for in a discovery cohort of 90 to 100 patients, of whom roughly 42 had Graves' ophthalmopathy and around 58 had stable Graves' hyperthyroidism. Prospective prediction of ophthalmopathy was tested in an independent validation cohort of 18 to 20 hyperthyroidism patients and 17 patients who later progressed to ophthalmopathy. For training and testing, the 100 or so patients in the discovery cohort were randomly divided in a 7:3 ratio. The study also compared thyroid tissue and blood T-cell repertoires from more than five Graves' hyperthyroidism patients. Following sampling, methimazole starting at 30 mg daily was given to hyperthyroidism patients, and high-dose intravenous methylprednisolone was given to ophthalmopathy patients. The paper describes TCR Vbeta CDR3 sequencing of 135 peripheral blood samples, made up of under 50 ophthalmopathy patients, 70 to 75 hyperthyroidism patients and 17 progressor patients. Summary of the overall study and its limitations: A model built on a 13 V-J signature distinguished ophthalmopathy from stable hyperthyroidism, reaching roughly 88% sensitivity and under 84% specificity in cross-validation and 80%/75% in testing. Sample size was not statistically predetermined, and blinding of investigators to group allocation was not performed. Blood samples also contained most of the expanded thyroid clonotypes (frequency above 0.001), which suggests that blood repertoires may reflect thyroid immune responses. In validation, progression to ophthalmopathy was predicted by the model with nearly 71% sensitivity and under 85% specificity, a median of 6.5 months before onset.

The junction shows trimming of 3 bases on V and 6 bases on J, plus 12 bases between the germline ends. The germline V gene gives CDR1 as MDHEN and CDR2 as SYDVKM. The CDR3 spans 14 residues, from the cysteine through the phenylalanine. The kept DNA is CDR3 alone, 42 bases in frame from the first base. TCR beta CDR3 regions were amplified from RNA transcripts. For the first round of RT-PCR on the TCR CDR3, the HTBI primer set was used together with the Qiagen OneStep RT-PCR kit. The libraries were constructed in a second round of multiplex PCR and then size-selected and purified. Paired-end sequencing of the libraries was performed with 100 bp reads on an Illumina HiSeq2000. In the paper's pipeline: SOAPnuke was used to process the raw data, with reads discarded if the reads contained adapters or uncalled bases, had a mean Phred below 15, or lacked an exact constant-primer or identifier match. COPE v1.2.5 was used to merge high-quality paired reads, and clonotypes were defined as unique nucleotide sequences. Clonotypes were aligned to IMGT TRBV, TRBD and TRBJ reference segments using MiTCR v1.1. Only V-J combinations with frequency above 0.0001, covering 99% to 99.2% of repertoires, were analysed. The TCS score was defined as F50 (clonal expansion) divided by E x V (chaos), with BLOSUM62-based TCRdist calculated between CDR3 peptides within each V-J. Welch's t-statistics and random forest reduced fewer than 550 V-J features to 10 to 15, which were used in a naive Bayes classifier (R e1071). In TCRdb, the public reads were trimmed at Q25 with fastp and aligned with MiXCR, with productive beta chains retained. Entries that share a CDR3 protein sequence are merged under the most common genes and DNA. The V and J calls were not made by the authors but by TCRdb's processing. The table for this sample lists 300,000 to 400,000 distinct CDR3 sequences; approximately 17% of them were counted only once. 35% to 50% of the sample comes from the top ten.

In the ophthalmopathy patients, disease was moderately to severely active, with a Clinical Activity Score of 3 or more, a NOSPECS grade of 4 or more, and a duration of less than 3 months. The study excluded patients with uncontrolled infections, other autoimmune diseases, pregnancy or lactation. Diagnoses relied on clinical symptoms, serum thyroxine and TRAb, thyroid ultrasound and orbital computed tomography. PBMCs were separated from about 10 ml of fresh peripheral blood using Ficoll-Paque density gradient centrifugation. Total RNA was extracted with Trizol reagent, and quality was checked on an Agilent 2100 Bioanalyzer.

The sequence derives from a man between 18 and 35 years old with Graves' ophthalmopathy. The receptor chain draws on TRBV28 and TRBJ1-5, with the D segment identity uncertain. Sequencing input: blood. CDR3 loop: CASSFVYKGQPQHF. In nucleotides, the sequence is TGTGCCAGCAGTTTTGTGTATAAAGGTCAGCCCCAGCATTTT.